Listed below are T cell receptor beta chains from one sample, sequenced in a study of monozygotic twins with cystic fibrosis. The assay was immunoSEQ multiplex PCR, and TCRdb's table has in-frame clones only and misses some. In the table there are about 9,500 clones, 98% to 99% of which are singletons. The specimen sequenced was blood. The source of these receptors is a girl aged 2 to 10 with cystic fibrosis. CDR3s include the opening cysteine and the closing phenylalanine or tryptophan. Fields, in order: D gene, V gene, clone size, J gene, CDR3 protein, CDR3 DNA. D genes are given only for firm matches. Not all rows give a size; the values are once, few, many and, for expanded clones, a class.

-,TRBV5-8,-,TRBJ1-2,CASSLLLDYGYTF,TGTGCCAGCAGCTTGTTGCTGGACTATGGCTACACCTTC
-,TRBV5-1,-,TRBJ2-3,CASSIQDSSVDTQYF,TGCGCCAGCAGCATCCAGGACAGCTCAGTCGATACGCAGTATTTT
-,TRBV7-9,-,TRBJ2-2,CASSLRGTNTGELFF,TGTGCCAGCAGCTTACGGGGGACGAACACCGGGGAGCTGTTTTTT
-,TRBV19,-,TRBJ1-2,CASSIDGEYYGYTF,TGTGCCAGTAGTATAGATGGAGAATACTATGGCTACACCTTC
TRBD1,TRBV5-1,-,TRBJ2-1,CASGDRGRTTEQFF,TGCGCCAGCGGCGACAGGGGGCGAACTACTGAGCAGTTCTTC
-,TRBV4-1,-,TRBJ1-2,CASSPFAGQTGYTF,TGCGCCAGCAGCCCGTTCGCGGGTCAGACTGGCTACACCTTC
-,TRBV9,once,TRBJ2-1,CASTHPGGHEQFF,TGTGCCAGCACGCACCCAGGGGGGCATGAGCAGTTCTTC
TRBD1,TRBV29-1,few,TRBJ2-7,CSVVPGTVLYEQYF,TGCAGCGTTGTTCCCGGGACAGTCCTCTACGAGCAGTACTTC
-,TRBV7-9,-,TRBJ1-2,CASTGGPGRALPRDGYTF,TGTGCCAGCACCGGGGGTCCGGGCAGAGCCTTACCCCGAGATGGCTACACCTTC
TRBD2,TRBV6-5,-,TRBJ2-7,CASRSGGTYEQYF,TGTGCCAGCAGGTCCGGGGGGACCTACGAGCAGTACTTC
-,TRBV27,-,TRBJ1-2,CASSLGRGNGYTF,TGTGCCAGCAGTTTGGGCAGGGGAAATGGCTACACCTTC
-,TRBV7-9,-,TRBJ2-7,CASSPSFSREQYF,TGTGCCAGCAGCCCTAGTTTCAGTCGCGAGCAGTACTTC
-,TRBV15,-,TRBJ2-7,CATSRSPGGPYEQYF,TGTGCCACCAGCAGATCTCCCGGCGGTCCCTACGAGCAGTACTTC
TRBD2,TRBV7-9,-,TRBJ2-2,CASSSTSGRADTGELFF,TGTGCCAGCAGCTCGACTAGCGGGAGGGCGGACACCGGGGAGCTGTTTTTT
TRBD1,TRBV27,-,TRBJ1-3,CASRPQGWRDTIYF,TGTGCCAGCAGACCACAGGGGTGGAGGGACACCATATATTTT
-,TRBV9,once,TRBJ1-3,CASSPRQGPGNTIYF,TGTGCCAGCAGCCCCCGCCAGGGCCCGGGAAACACCATATATTTT
TRBD1,TRBV6-5,-,TRBJ2-7,CASSYSSGTGSDEQYF,TGTGCCAGCAGTTACTCATCCGGGACAGGGAGCGACGAGCAGTACTTC
TRBD1,TRBV7-8,-,TRBJ2-5,CASSSRQGSHQETQYF,TGTGCCAGCAGCTCCCGACAGGGGAGTCACCAAGAGACCCAGTACTTC
-,TRBV18,-,TRBJ1-2,CASSPPRGVGYGYTF,TGTGCCAGCTCACCACCCAGGGGCGTCGGCTATGGCTACACCTTC
-,TRBV6-5,-,TRBJ2-7,CASSPEGPGPGEQYF,TGTGCCAGCAGTCCCGAAGGGCCCGGCCCTGGCGAGCAGTACTTC
-,TRBV6-5,-,TRBJ1-2,CASSYGGDYGYTF,TGTGCCAGCAGTTACGGGGGTGACTATGGCTACACCTTC
-,TRBV5-1,-,TRBJ2-1,CASSFYNEQFF,TGCGCCAGCAGCTTTTACAATGAGCAGTTCTTC
-,TRBV7-2,-,TRBJ2-1,CASSLVFWTGSYNEQFF,TGTGCCAGCAGCTTAGTCTTCTGGACGGGCTCCTACAATGAGCAGTTCTTC
-,TRBV6-1,-,TRBJ2-7,CASVVVGIEQYF,TGTGCCAGCGTAGTAGTAGGGATCGAGCAGTACTTC
TRBD1,TRBV29-1,-,TRBJ1-2,CSASTGQNYGHTF,TGCAGCGCTTCGACGGGACAGAACTATGGCCACACCTTC
TRBD2,TRBV5-1,-,TRBJ2-1,CASSISGSLGNEQFF,TGCGCCAGCAGCATCAGCGGGAGTCTCGGCAATGAGCAGTTCTTC
-,TRBV6-1,-,TRBJ2-1,CASSESGKAYNEQFF,TGTGCCAGCAGTGAATCGGGGAAGGCCTACAATGAGCAGTTCTTC
-,TRBV7-7,once,TRBJ2-5,CASSLGGGQTQYF,TGTGCTAGCAGCTTAGGGGGGGGTCAGACCCAGTACTTC
TRBD1,TRBV6-5,-,TRBJ2-7,CASSTRTGYEQYF,TGTGCCAGCAGTACTCGGACAGGGTACGAGCAGTACTTC
-,TRBV19,-,TRBJ1-1,CASSLQMTTEAFF,TGTGCCAGTAGTCTCCAAATGACCACTGAAGCTTTCTTT
-,TRBV7-9,-,TRBJ1-1,CASSFGGNTEAFF,TGTGCCAGCAGCTTCGGAGGGAACACTGAAGCTTTCTTT
-,TRBV4-2,once,TRBJ2-6,CASSQGVSGANVLTF,TGTGCCAGCAGCCAAGGGGTATCTGGGGCCAACGTCCTGACTTTC
-,TRBV11-2,-,TRBJ2-7,CASSLDPSYEQYF,TGTGCCAGCAGCTTAGATCCCTCCTACGAGCAGTACTTC
-,TRBV28,-,TRBJ2-7,CASSLDQGLPYEQYF,TGTGCCAGCAGTTTGGACCAGGGATTGCCCTACGAGCAGTACTTC
-,TRBV30,-,TRBJ1-5,CAWSVAGAQPQHF,TGTGCCTGGAGTGTGGCGGGTGCACAGCCCCAGCATTTT
-,TRBV12-5,-,TRBJ2-1,CASGLGQSRIYNEQFF,TGTGCTAGTGGTTTAGGTCAGTCTAGAATCTACAATGAGCAGTTCTTC
-,TRBV4-3,-,TRBJ1-1,CASSQEPSPRGNTEAFF,TGCGCCAGCAGCCAAGAGCCCTCGCCCCGAGGGAACACTGAAGCTTTCTTT
-,TRBV7-9,-,TRBJ1-5,CASSLGDGSEQPQHF,TGTGCCAGCAGCTTAGGGGATGGGTCGGAACAGCCCCAGCATTTT
TRBD1,TRBV10-3,once,TRBJ2-5,CAISVKTGGQETQYF,TGTGCCATCAGTGTTAAAACAGGGGGCCAAGAGACCCAGTACTTC
TRBD2,TRBV27,-,TRBJ2-7,CASSSPRAGVGEQYF,TGTGCCAGCAGTTCCCCCCGCGCGGGAGTTGGGGAGCAGTACTTC
-,TRBV18,-,TRBJ1-1,CASSPQGPNALLNTEAFF,TGTGCCAGCTCACCACAGGGCCCCAACGCCTTGCTGAACACTGAAGCTTTCTTT
-,TRBV28,-,TRBJ2-5,CASSFQRQPPETQYF,TGTGCCAGCAGTTTTCAGCGGCAGCCACCGGAGACCCAGTACTTC
-,TRBV14,-,TRBJ1-2,CASSQERELTNYGYTF,TGTGCCAGCAGCCAAGAAAGGGAACTTACTAACTATGGCTACACCTTC
-,TRBV7-6,once,TRBJ2-7,CASSSLNRAGIYEQYF,TGTGCCAGCAGCTCTCTAAACCGGGCAGGGATCTACGAGCAGTACTTC
TRBD1,TRBV7-2,-,TRBJ2-2,CASSPRTGNTGELFF,TGTGCCAGCAGCCCCCGGACAGGGAACACCGGGGAGCTGTTTTTT
-,TRBV7-9,-,TRBJ2-3,CASRGDKGLDTQYF,TGTGCCAGCAGGGGTGATAAGGGTTTGGATACGCAGTATTTT
TRBD2,TRBV6-5,-,TRBJ2-3,CASSYAGGPTDTQYF,TGTGCCAGCAGTTACGCGGGAGGGCCGACGGATACGCAGTATTTT
TRBD1,TRBV19,-,TRBJ2-6,CASSIGQGRLGSSGANVLTF,TGTGCCAGTAGTATAGGACAGGGTCGCCTTGGTAGCTCTGGGGCCAACGTCCTGACTTTC
-,TRBV5-5,-,TRBJ2-7,CASSLWATYEQYF,TGTGCCAGCAGCTTGTGGGCTACCTACGAGCAGTACTTC
TRBD2,TRBV7-2,-,TRBJ2-7,CASSLGGLAERLYEQYF,TGTGCCAGCAGCTTAGGGGGTCTAGCGGAGAGGCTCTACGAGCAGTACTTC
TRBD2,TRBV6-5,-,TRBJ2-1,CASSAGLAGYNEQFF,TGTGCCAGCAGTGCCGGACTAGCAGGCTACAATGAGCAGTTCTTC
-,TRBV6-1,-,TRBJ1-1,CASSEFGRDSAFF,TGTGCCAGCAGTGAATTTGGGAGGGATTCAGCTTTCTTT
-,TRBV11-2,-,TRBJ2-6,CASRRGQLLVGANVLTF,TGTGCCAGCAGGCGGGGCCAGTTACTAGTTGGGGCCAACGTCCTGACTTTC
TRBD1,TRBV2,-,TRBJ1-1,CASSEITGATEAFF,TGTGCCAGCAGTGAAATAACAGGGGCGACTGAAGCTTTCTTT
-,TRBV6-6,once,TRBJ1-4,CASIPGPFREKLFF,TGTGCCAGCATCCCTGGGCCGTTTAGGGAAAAACTGTTTTTT
TRBD2,TRBV27,once,TRBJ2-7,CASSLFTAGGRHDF,TGTGCCAGCAGCCTCTTTACGGCGGGAGGGCGACATGACTTC
-,TRBV27,-,TRBJ1-2,CASSFVPARSYGYTF,TGTGCCAGCAGTTTTGTCCCAGCACGTTCCTATGGCTACACCTTC
-,TRBV2,-,TRBJ1-2,CASSESGRVDGYTF,TGTGCCAGCAGTGAATCAGGGAGGGTGGATGGCTACACCTTC
TRBD1,TRBV10-3,-,TRBJ2-2,CAISPGQANTGELFF,TGTGCCATCAGTCCGGGACAGGCGAACACCGGGGAGCTGTTTTTT
-,TRBV4-1,-,TRBJ1-1,CASSLRTGANTEAFF,TGCGCCAGCAGCCTAAGAACGGGGGCAAACACTGAAGCTTTCTTT